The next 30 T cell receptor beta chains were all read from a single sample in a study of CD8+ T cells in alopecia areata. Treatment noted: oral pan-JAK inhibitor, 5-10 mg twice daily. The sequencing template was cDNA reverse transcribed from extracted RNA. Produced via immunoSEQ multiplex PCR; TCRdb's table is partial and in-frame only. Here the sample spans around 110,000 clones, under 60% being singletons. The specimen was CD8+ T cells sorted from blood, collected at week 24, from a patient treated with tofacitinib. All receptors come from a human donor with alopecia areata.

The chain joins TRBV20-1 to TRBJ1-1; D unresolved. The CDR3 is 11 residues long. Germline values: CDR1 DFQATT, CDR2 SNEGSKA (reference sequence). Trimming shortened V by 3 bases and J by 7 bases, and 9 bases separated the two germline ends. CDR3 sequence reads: CSASFGIEAFF. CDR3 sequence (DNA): TGCAGTGCTAGTTTCGGAATTGAAGCTTTCTTT.

CDR3 DNA sequence: TGTGCCAGGGGGACCTGGGGTGAGCAGTTCTTC. The encoded protein is CARGTWGEQFF. The chain couples TRBV7-2 to TRBJ2-1; D possibly matches TRBD1 or TRBD2 (5 bases each). CDR3 length: 11 residues. Trimming left V 9 bases short and J 9 bases short, with 12 bases between. CDR1 and CDR2 (germline): SGHTA, FQGNSA.

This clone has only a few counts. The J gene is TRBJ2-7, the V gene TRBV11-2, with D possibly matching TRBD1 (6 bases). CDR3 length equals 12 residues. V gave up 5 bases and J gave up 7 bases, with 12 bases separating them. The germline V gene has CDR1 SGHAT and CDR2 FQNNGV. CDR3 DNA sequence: TGTGCCAGCAGCGAACAGGGTTGGGAGCAGTACTTC. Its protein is CASSEQGWEQYF.

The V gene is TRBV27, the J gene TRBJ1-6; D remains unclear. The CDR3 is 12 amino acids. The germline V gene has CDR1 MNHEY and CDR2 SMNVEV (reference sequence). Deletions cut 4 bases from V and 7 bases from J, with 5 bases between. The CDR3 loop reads CASSSPNSPLHF. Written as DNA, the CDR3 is TGTGCCAGCAGTTCCCCGAATTCACCCCTCCACTTT.

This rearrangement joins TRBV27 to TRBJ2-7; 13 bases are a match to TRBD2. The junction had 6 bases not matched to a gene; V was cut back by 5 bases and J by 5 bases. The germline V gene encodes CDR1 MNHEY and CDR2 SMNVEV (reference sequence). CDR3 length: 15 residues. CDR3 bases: TGTGCCAGCAGTCTTTCCGGACTAGCGGGGGACGAGCAGTACTTC. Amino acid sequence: CASSLSGLAGDEQYF.

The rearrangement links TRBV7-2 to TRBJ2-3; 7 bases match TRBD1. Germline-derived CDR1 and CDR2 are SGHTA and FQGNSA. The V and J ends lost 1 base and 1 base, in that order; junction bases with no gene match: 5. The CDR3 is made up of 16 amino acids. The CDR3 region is CASSLGLTGGTDTQYF. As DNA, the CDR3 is TGTGCCAGCAGCTTAGGACTTACAGGGGGCACAGATACGCAGTATTTT.

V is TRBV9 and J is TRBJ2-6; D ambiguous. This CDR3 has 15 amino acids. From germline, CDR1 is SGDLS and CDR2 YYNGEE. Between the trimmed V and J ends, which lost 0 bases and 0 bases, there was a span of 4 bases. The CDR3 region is CASSVENSGANVLTF. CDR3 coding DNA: TGTGCCAGCAGCGTAGAAAACTCTGGGGCCAACGTCCTGACTTTC.

The CDR3 coding sequence is TGCGCCAGCAGCCAAGTGCAGGGCCCCCTCTACGAGCAGTACTTC. This codes for CASSQVQGPLYEQYF. This chain links TRBV4-1 with TRBJ2-7; a weak D match, TRBD1 (5 bases). Trimming removed 1 base at V and 3 bases at J, with 13 bases between. In germline, CDR1 is MGHRA, CDR2 YSYEKL. The CDR3 is 15 residues long.

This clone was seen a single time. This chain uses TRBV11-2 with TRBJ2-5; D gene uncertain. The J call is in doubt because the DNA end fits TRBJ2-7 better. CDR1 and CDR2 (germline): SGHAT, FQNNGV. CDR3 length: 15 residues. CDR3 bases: TGTGCCAGCAGCCCTGAAACCGGACGTGCCTACGAGCAGTACTTC. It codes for CASSPETGRAYEQYF.

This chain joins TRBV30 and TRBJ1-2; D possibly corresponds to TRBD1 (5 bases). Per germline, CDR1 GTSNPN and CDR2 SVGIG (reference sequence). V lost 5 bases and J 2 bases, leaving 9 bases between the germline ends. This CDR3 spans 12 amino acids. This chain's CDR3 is CAWGWGNYGYTF. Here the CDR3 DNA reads TGTGCCTGGGGATGGGGGAACTATGGCTACACCTTC.

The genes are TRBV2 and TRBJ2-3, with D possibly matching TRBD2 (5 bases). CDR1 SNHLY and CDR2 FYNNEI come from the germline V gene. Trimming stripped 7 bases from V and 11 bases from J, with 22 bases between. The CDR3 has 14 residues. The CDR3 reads CASITPAPALGQYF. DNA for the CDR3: TGTGCCAGCATTACACCCGCCCCCGCACTAGGGCAGTATTTT.

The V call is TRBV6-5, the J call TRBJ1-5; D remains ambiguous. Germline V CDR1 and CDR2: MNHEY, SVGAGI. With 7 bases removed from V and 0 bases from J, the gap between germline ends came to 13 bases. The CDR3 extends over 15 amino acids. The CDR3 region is CASTPGADSNQPQHF. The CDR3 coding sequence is TGTGCCAGCACCCCGGGTGCCGATAGCAATCAGCCCCAGCATTTT.

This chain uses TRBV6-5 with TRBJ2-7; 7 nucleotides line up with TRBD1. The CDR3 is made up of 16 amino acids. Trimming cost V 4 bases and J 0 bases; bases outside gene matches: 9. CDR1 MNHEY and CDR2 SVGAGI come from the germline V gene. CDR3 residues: CASSLYGTDLSYEQYF. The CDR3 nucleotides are TGTGCCAGCAGTTTATACGGGACAGACCTCTCCTACGAGCAGTACTTC.

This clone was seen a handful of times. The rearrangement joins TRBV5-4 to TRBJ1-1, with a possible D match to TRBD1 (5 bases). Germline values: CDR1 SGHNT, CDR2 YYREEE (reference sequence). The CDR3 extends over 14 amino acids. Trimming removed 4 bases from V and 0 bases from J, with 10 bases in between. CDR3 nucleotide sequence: TGTGCCAGCAGCGTCGGACACATGAACACTGAAGCTTTCTTT. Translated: CASSVGHMNTEAFF.

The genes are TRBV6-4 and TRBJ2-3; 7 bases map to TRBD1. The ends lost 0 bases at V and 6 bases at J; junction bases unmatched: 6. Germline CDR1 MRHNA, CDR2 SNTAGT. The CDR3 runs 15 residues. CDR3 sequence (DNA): TGTGCCAGCAGTGACTCGGCAGGGGGATCGGATACGCAGTATTTT. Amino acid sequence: CASSDSAGGSDTQYF.

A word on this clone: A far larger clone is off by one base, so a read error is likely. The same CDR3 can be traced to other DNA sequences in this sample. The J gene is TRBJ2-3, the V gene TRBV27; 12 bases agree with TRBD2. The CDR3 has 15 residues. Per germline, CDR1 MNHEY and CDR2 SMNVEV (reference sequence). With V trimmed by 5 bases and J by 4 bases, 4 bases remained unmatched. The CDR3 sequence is CASSEASGGADTQYF. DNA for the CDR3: TGTGCCAGCAGTGAAGCTAGCGGGGGGGCAGATACGCAGTATTTT.

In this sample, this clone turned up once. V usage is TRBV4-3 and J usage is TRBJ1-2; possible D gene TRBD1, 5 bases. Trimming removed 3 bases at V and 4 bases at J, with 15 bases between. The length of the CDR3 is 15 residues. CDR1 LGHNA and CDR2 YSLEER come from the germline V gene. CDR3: CASSQRGGLGYGYTF. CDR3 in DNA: TGCGCCAGCAGCCAGAGGGGAGGACTCGGCTATGGCTACACCTTC.

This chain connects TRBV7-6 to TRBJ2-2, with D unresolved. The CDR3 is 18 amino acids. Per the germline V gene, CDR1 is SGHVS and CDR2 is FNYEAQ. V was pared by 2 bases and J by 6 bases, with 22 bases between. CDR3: CASSLSISQKTHPGELFF. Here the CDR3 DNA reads TGTGCCAGCAGCTTAAGCATCTCCCAGAAGACACATCCCGGGGAGCTGTTTTTT.

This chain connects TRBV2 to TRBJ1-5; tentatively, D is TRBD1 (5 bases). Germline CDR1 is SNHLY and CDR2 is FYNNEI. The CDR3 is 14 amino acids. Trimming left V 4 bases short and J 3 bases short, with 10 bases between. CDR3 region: CASSGAGPNQPQHF. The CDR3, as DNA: TGTGCCAGCAGTGGGGCAGGGCCCAATCAGCCCCAGCATTTT.

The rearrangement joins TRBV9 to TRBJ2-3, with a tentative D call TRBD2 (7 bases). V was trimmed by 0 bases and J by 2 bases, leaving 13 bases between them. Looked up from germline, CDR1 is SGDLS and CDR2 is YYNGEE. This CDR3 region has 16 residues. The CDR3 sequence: CASSVVGAGATDTQYF. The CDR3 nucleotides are TGTGCCAGCAGCGTAGTCGGGGCGGGGGCCACAGATACGCAGTATTTT.

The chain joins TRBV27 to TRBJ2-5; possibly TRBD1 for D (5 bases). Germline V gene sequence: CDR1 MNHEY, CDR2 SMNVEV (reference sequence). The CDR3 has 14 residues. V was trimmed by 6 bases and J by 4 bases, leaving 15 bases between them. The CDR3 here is CASRPVGAGETQYF. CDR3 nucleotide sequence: TGTGCCAGCAGGCCTGTAGGGGCTGGAGAGACCCAGTACTTC.

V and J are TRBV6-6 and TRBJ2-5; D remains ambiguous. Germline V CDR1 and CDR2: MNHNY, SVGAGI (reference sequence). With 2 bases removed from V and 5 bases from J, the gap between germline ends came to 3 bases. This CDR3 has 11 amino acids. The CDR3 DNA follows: TGTGCCAGCAGTTACCCGGAGACCCAGTACTTC. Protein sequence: CASSYPETQYF.

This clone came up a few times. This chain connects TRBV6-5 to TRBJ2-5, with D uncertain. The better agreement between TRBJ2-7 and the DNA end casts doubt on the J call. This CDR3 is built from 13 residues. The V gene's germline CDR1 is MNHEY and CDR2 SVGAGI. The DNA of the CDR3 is TGTGCCAGCAGTGAAGGGCTTTCCTACGAGCAGTACTTC. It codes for CASSEGLSYEQYF.

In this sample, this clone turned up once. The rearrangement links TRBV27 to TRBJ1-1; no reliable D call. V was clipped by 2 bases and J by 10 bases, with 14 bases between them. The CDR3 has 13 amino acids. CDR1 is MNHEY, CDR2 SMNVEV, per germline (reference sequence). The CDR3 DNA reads TGTGCCAGCAGTTTAACCGGGAACCCCGTAGCTTTCTTT. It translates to CASSLTGNPVAFF.

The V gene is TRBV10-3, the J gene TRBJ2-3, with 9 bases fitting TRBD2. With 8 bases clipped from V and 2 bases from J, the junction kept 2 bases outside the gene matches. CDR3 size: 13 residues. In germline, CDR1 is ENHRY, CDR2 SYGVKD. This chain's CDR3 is CAIGGGDTDTQYF. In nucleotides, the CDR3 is TGTGCCATCGGCGGGGGGGACACAGATACGCAGTATTTT.

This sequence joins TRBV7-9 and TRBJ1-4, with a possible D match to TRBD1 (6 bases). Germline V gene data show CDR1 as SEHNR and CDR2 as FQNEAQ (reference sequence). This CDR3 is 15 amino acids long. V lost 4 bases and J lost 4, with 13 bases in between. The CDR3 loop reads CASSWDNGNNEKLFF. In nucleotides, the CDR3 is TGTGCCAGCAGCTGGGACAACGGGAATAATGAAAAACTGTTTTTT. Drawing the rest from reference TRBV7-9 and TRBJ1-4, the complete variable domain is DTGVSQNPRHKITKRGQNVTFRCDPISEHNRLYWYRQTLGQGPEFLTYFQNEAQLEKSRLLSDRFSAERPKGSFSTLEIQRTEQGDSAMYLCASSWDNGNNEKLFFGSGTQLSVL.

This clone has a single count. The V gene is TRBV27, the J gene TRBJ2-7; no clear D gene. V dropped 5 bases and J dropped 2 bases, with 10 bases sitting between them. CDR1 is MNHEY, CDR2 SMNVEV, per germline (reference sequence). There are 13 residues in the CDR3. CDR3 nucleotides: TGTGCCAGCAGTGTCGCGAGAACCTACGAGCAGTACTTC. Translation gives CASSVARTYEQYF.

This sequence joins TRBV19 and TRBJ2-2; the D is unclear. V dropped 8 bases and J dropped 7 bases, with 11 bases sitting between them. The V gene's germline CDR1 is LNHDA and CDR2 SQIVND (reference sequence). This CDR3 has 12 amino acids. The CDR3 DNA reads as TGTGCCAGTGAGTTAGGAGTCGGGGAGCTGTTTTTT. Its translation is CASELGVGELFF.

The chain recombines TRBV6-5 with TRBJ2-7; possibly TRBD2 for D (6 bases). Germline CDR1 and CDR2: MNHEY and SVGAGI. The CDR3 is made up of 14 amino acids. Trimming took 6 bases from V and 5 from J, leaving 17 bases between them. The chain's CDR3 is CASSWMEGTNEQYF. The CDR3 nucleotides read TGTGCCAGCAGCTGGATGGAGGGTACGAACGAGCAGTACTTC.

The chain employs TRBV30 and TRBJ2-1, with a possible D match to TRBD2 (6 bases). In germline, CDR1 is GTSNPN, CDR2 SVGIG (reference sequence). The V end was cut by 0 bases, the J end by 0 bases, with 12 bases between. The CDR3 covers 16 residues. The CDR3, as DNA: TGTGCCTGGAGTGTAGGAATCGGGAGCTCCTACAATGAGCAGTTCTTC. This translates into CAWSVGIGSSYNEQFF.